Included here is one TCR beta chain sequence, with context. This CDR3 spans 16 amino acids. CDR1 SGHRS and CDR2 YFSETQ come from the germline V gene. V lost 3 bases and J lost 0, with 16 bases in between. Libraries were prepared by immunoSEQ multiplex PCR; TCRdb keeps only in-frame clonotypes and omits some of them. This sample carries 95,000 to 100,000 clones, around 87% of them seen once, and the ten largest clones take more than 1.5%. Time point described: pretreatment peripheral blood. The record originates from a study of PD-L1 blockade in urothelial cancer. This specimen consisted of PBMCs, obtained around atezolizumab (anti-PD-L1) treatment. This receptor was taken from a man between 60 and 75 years old with urothelial cancer. The rearrangement links TRBV5-1 to TRBJ2-7, with TRBD1 as a possible D gene (6 bases). The CDR3 spells CASSSVLDSYSYEQYF. Here the CDR3 DNA reads TGCGCCAGCAGCTCCGTATTGGACAGCTACTCCTACGAGCAGTACTTC.